This note documents a single T cell receptor beta chain sequence. Its cognate antigen is unknown. A junction end diverges from the germline sequence, so it may reflect a read error. The second PCR ran roughly 6 to 12 cycles with a sample-barcoded 5' primer and J-beta primers. Tagging of each cDNA molecule was performed by a template-switch adaptor with 12 random nucleotides. Via MiXCR, TCRdb re-called the 5' RACE reads, giving one row per CDR3 protein. The table records roughly 700,000 distinct CDR3 sequences, about a third of them present only once. Looked up from germline, CDR1 is GTSNPN and CDR2 is SVGIG (reference sequence). The CDR3 sequence is 12 residues long. This entry belongs to a study of blood T cells in healthy people across ages. Overall study context: About one barcoded beta molecule per two T cells came from capture by template switching.

Study-level findings and limits: Changes in expanded clonotypes were possibly confounded, as the CMV status of donors was unknown. PBMCs that were unsorted prevented a conclusive naive versus antigen-experienced comparison.

The sequenced sample was blood. This chain links TRBV30 with TRBJ1-1; the D gene is possibly TRBD1 (5 bases). This TCR was recovered from an elderly woman in good health. CDR3 coding DNA: TGTGCCGGGAGTACAGGAAGGGGTGAAGCTTTCTTT. This encodes CAGSTGRGEAFF. Using reference TRBV30 and TRBJ1-1 for the parts outside the CDR3, the full variable domain is SQTIHQWPATLVQPVGSPLSLECTVEGTSNPNLYWYRQAAGRGLQLLFYSVGIGQISSEVPQNLSASRPQDRQFILSSKKLLLSDSGFYLCAGSTGRGEAFFGQGTRLTVV.